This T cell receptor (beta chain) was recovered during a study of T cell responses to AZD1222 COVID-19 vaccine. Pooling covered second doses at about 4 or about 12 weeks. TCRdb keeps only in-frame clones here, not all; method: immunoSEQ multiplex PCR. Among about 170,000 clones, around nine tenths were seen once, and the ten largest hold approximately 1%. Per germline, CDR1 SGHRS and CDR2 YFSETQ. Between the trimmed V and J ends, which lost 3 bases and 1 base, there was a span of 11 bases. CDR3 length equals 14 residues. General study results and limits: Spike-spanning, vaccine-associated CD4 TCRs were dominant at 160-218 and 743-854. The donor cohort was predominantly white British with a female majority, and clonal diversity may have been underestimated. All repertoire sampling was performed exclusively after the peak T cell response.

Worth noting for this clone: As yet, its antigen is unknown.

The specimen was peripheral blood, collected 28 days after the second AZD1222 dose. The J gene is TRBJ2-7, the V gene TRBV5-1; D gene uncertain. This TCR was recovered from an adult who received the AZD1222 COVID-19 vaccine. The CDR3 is CASSSEGPSYEQYF. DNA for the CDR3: TGCGCCAGCAGCTCTGAAGGGCCTTCCTACGAGCAGTACTTC.